This entry concerns a single T cell receptor (beta chain). Its antigen is not yet known. Base-call qualities are not available, and no considerably larger clone is one nucleotide away. This sample is part of a study of T cell changes during pregnancy in multiple sclerosis (dated by TCRdb to the late 2010s). With respect to the entire study: In women with multiple sclerosis, the researchers looked at how the T cell repertoire shifted as pregnancy progressed.

The library was produced with the immunoSEQ multiplex PCR assay. As stored in TCRdb, this immuneACCESS dataset retains in-frame rearrangements with V and J assigned. A fraction of the clones does not appear; measured against another copy, unresolved V genes explain less than half of the discrepancy, and the remainder lacks a known reason. Across this sample there are under 90,000 clones, with 85% to 95% seen only once. The ten largest clones capture about 1% of the sample. The clonotype comes from a female donor in good health, enrolled as a control in a pregnancy study. The sequencing here drew on peripheral blood, taken in the second trimester of pregnancy.

At the DNA level, the sequence is TGTGCCAGTGGAGTACAGGGACGTAAGTACGAGCAGTACTTC. Protein translation: CASGVQGRKYEQYF. The chain is encoded by TRBV27 joined to TRBJ2-7; the D segment could be TRBD1, given 6 matching bases. CDR1 MNHEY and CDR2 SMNVEV were looked up in the germline V gene (reference sequence). The germline ends are 19 bases apart after V is trimmed by 9 bases and J by 4 bases. From its cysteine to its phenylalanine, the CDR3 spans 14 amino acids. The DNA shown is the 42-base CDR3, in frame from base 1.